This T cell receptor (beta chain) was profiled in a study of blood T cell repertoires in COVID-19. Study in general: The origin of the acute and convalescent COVID-19 samples was the United States, Italy and Spain.

Donors were grouped by their self-reported clinical history. The assay was immunoSEQ multiplex PCR, and TCRdb's table has in-frame clones only and misses some. The sample shows approximately 190,000 clones, less than 90% of them seen only once. The TCR was taken from a woman aged 25 to 39 who had been exposed to COVID-19. Material for sequencing was PBMCs or T cells enriched from blood (not recorded which).

CDR3 residues: CASSPTDRRRNEKLFF. The CDR3, as DNA: TGTGCCAGCAGCCCAACAGACAGGCGCCGTAATGAAAAACTGTTTTTT. The chain couples TRBV5-5 to TRBJ1-4; tentatively, D is TRBD1 (6 bases). V was cut by 4 bases and J by 4 bases, with 17 bases left in between. From germline, CDR1 is SGHKS and CDR2 YYEKEE (reference sequence). CDR3 length: 16 residues.